The T cell receptor (beta chain) under discussion was sequenced for a study of blood T cells in healthy people across ages. Together with a sample-barcoded 5' primer, a J-beta primer mix was included in a second PCR lasting about 7 to 11 cycles. TCRdb called the 5' RACE reads again in MiXCR, with one record for every CDR3 protein. The repertoire holds 1.2 million to 1.5 million distinct CDR3 sequences, around 59% seen once, with about 6.7% in the top ten. This clonotype turned up a few times. With 3 bases removed from V and 1 base from J, the gap between germline ends came to 14 bases. Looked up from germline, CDR1 is SGHRS and CDR2 is YFSETQ. The CDR3 loop spans 16 amino acids.

The sample comprised blood. This clonotype was obtained from a man between 18 and 29 years old in good health. The gene calls are TRBV5-1 and TRBJ2-1; the D gene is possibly TRBD2 (6 bases). As DNA, the CDR3 is TGCGCCAGCAGCTCGACTAGGGGTAGTTCCTACAATGAGCAGTTCTTC. Residues: CASSSTRGSSYNEQFF. Full variable domain (outside the CDR3, taken from reference TRBV5-1 and TRBJ2-1): KAGVTQTPRYLIKTRGQQVTLSCSPISGHRSVSWYQQTPGQGLQFLFEYFSETQRNKGNFPGRFSGRQFSNSRSEMNVSTLELGDSALYLCASSSTRGSSYNEQFFGPGTRLTVL.